The 28 T cell receptor beta chains listed next were all sequenced from one sample in a study of blood T cell repertoires in COVID-19. Clones were sequenced by immunoSEQ multiplex PCR, and TCRdb holds only the in-frame ones, with some missing. The table shows about 670,000 clones, with about 87% occurring only once. Sequencing input: peripheral blood. The receptor set was obtained from a young woman with acute or convalescent COVID-19.

Turning to this clone: Within the sample, other DNA sequences also encode this same CDR3. The V and J genes are TRBV19 and TRBJ1-4; 11 nucleotides align to TRBD1. After removal of 3 bases from V and 8 bases from J, the junction contained 2 bases not matched to a gene. This CDR3 contains 14 residues. From germline, CDR1 is LNHDA and CDR2 SQIVND (reference sequence). The CDR3 loop is CASSMGQGGEKLFF. CDR3 nucleotides: TGTGCCAGTAGTATGGGACAGGGGGGGGAAAAACTGTTTTTT.

The chain links TRBV5-4 to TRBJ1-2; TRBD1 matches 12 bases. This CDR3 region has 16 residues. Germline trimming cut 3 bases from V and 8 bases from J; bases unmatched to any gene: 11. Germline V gene data show CDR1 as SGHNT and CDR2 as YYREEE (reference sequence). The chain's CDR3 is CASSSPGQGASGGYTF. The CDR3 DNA is TGTGCCAGCAGCTCCCCGGGACAGGGGGCCTCCGGCGGCTACACCTTC.

The rearrangement links TRBV24-1 to TRBJ2-2; 9 bases agree with TRBD1. The CDR3 has 14 residues. Germline V gene data show CDR1 as KGHDR and CDR2 as SFDVKD. The V gene end was trimmed by 7 bases and the J gene end by 5 bases; junction bases not matched to a gene: 4. The CDR3 DNA is TGTGCCACCAGAGGGACAGGGTATACCGGGGAGCTGTTTTTT. Residues: CATRGTGYTGELFF.

The chain links TRBV11-1 to TRBJ1-2; 7 bases agree with TRBD1. This CDR3 is 15 amino acids long. Germline-derived CDR1 and CDR2 are SGHAT and FQDESV (reference sequence). The V and J ends lost 5 bases and 4 bases, in that order; junction bases with no gene match: 10. The CDR3 here is CASSGRGQFGYGYTF. The CDR3 DNA sequence: TGTGCCAGCAGCGGAAGGGGACAGTTCGGCTATGGCTACACCTTC.

This sequence joins TRBV10-3 and TRBJ1-6, with D unresolved. The CDR3 is made up of 14 amino acids. Trimming left V 6 bases short and J 0 bases short, with 6 bases between. From germline, CDR1 is ENHRY and CDR2 SYGVKD. CDR3 nucleotide sequence: TGTGCCATCAGGGACTTCTCCTATAATTCACCCCTCCACTTT. Translating it yields CAIRDFSYNSPLHF.

The chain recombines TRBV5-1 with TRBJ2-3; D not certain. V lost 0 bases to trimming and J lost 0 bases, with 11 bases between them. Germline lookup yields CDR1 SGHRS and CDR2 YFSETQ. The CDR3 has 16 amino acids. The DNA for the CDR3 is TGCGCCAGCAGCTTGGGGCCTCGAATAAGCACAGATACGCAGTATTTT. Translated: CASSLGPRISTDTQYF.

V usage is TRBV18 and J usage is TRBJ1-6, with 7 bases fitting TRBD1. Germline V gives CDR1 KGHSH, CDR2 LQKENI. This CDR3 spans 16 amino acids. Germline trimming cut 2 bases from V and 5 bases from J; bases unmatched to any gene: 6. The CDR3 DNA follows: TGTGCCAGCTCACCAAAGGAGACAGGGAATAATTCACCCCTCCACTTT. Its protein is CASSPKETGNNSPLHF.

The chain is built from TRBV4-1 and TRBJ2-7, with D possibly being TRBD1 (6 bases). The V end was cut by 0 bases, the J end by 2 bases, with 11 bases between. Looked up from germline, CDR1 is MGHRA and CDR2 is YSYEKL. This CDR3 comprises 15 residues. CDR3 nucleotides: TGCGCCAGCAGCCAAGATAGGACAGCTACCTACGAGCAGTACTTC. This gives the protein CASSQDRTATYEQYF.

V and J are TRBV9 and TRBJ1-2; D not resolved. The V gene's germline CDR1 is SGDLS and CDR2 YYNGEE. Trimming left V 5 bases short and J 5 bases short, with 19 bases between. CDR3 length: 15 amino acids. The CDR3 reads CASRGGRLDLYGYTF. CDR3 DNA sequence: TGTGCCAGCAGGGGTGGGAGATTGGACCTTTATGGCTACACCTTC.

The rearrangement uses TRBV27 and TRBJ1-6; 7 bases align to TRBD1. The CDR3 runs 14 residues. Trimming took 3 bases from V and 7 from J; bases not matched to a gene: 3. Per the germline V gene, CDR1 is MNHEY and CDR2 is SMNVEV (reference sequence). Here the CDR3 DNA reads TGTGCCAGCAGTTTGGACAGGAAAAATTCACCCCTCCACTTT. Its protein is CASSLDRKNSPLHF.

The chain combines TRBV18 with TRBJ2-7; 11 nucleotides line up with TRBD1. The ends lost 6 bases at V and 2 bases at J; junction bases unmatched: 6. Germline V gene data show CDR1 as KGHSH and CDR2 as LQKENI. CDR3 length: 15 amino acids. CDR3 nucleotide sequence: TGTGCCAGCTCTCCCGGGACAGGGGGTCCCTACGAGCAGTACTTC. It specifies CASSPGTGGPYEQYF.

This sequence joins TRBV27 and TRBJ2-1; 10 nucleotides line up with TRBD2. The CDR3 contains 16 residues. CDR1 is MNHEY, CDR2 SMNVEV, per germline (reference sequence). V trimming: 0 bases; J trimming: 7 bases; junction bases outside the gene matches: 6. The CDR3 region has the DNA TGTGCCAGCAGTTTATCCTTAGCGGGGGGACTGAATGAGCAGTTCTTC. Residues: CASSLSLAGGLNEQFF.

Here the CDR3 reads CASSEGGTIRPSTDTQYF. CDR3 nucleotide sequence: TGTGCCAGCAGTGAAGGAGGGACAATTCGCCCTAGCACAGATACGCAGTATTTT. The J gene is TRBJ2-3, the V gene TRBV6-1; TRBD1 might be the D (6 bases). CDR1 is MNHNS, CDR2 SASEGT, per germline. The CDR3 covers 18 residues. Trimming removed 1 base from V and 0 bases from J, with 17 bases in between.

V usage is TRBV4-2 and J usage is TRBJ1-5; 11 bases agree with TRBD1. The V and J ends lost 0 bases and 11 bases, in that order; junction bases with no gene match: 15. From germline, CDR1 is LGHNA and CDR2 YNFKEQ. The CDR3 runs 18 residues. In nucleotides, the CDR3 is TGTGCCAGCAGCCAAGATCTTCTAAGGGGACAGGGGGGTTCAGCCCAGCATTTT. It specifies CASSQDLLRGQGGSAQHF.

The chain joins TRBV13 to TRBJ2-3; 9 positions match TRBD1. V shed 4 bases and J 4 bases; nucleotides not matched to a gene: 24. CDR1 PRHDT and CDR2 FYEKMQ come from the germline V gene (reference sequence). The CDR3 totals 21 residues. The CDR3 DNA follows: TGTGCCAGCAGCTCCGGGGGACAGGGCGATTCGAGAGGTCATCAGGCAGATACGCAGTATTTT. Its translation: CASSSGGQGDSRGHQADTQYF.

The chain has TRBV18 and TRBJ1-4, with 7 bases that match TRBD1. V dropped 3 bases and J dropped 13; count of bases not matched to a gene: 11. Per the germline V gene, CDR1 is KGHSH and CDR2 is LQKENI. This CDR3 is 14 amino acids long. The CDR3 sequence is CASSPVGTGTALFF. CDR3 DNA: TGTGCCAGCTCACCCGTCGGGACCGGGACAGCACTGTTTTTT.

V and J are TRBV13 and TRBJ2-3; 12 nucleotides line up with TRBD1. V shed 10 bases and J 4 bases; nucleotides not matched to a gene: 6. The CDR3 covers 14 residues. In germline, CDR1 is PRHDT, CDR2 FYEKMQ (reference sequence). The CDR3 DNA reads TGTGCCATACGGGACAGGGGGCGGTCAGATACGCAGTATTTT. This encodes CAIRDRGRSDTQYF.

Only one count was recorded for this clone. The rearrangement joins TRBV3-1 (or the pseudogene TRBV3-2) to TRBJ1-4; TRBD1 matches 7 bases. The CDR3 consists of 17 residues. V lost 4 bases to trimming and J lost 0 bases; unmatched junction nucleotides: 8. Germline assignment: CDR1 LGHDT and CDR2 YNNKEL (reference sequence). CDR3 nucleotide sequence: TGTGCCAGCAGCCCAGCCGGAACAGGGGCAACTAATGAAAAACTGTTTTTT. This encodes CASSPAGTGATNEKLFF.

The chain combines TRBV27 with TRBJ1-5; 8 bases agree with TRBD1. Germline V gene lookup returns CDR1 MNHEY and CDR2 SMNVEV (reference sequence). The CDR3 runs to 14 residues. V gave up 6 bases and J gave up 4 bases; unmatched junction bases: 5. CDR3 residues: CASRDRGGNQPQHF. CDR3 sequence (DNA): TGTGCCAGCAGAGACAGGGGAGGAAATCAGCCCCAGCATTTT.

V and J are TRBV7-9 and TRBJ2-2; perhaps TRBD2 as D (7 bases). CDR3 size: 16 residues. The V gene lost 7 bases and the J gene lost 7 bases, with 22 bases spanning the gap. CDR1 and CDR2 from the germline V gene are SEHNR and FQNEAQ (reference sequence). The CDR3 sequence: CASTDSTWGGHGELFF. The CDR3 DNA reads TGTGCCAGCACCGATTCAACGTGGGGGGGGCACGGGGAGCTGTTTTTT. The full variable domain, with the rest looked up from reference TRBV7-9 and TRBJ2-2, is DTGVSQNPRHKITKRGQNVTFRCDPISEHNRLYWYRQTLGQGPEFLTYFQNEAQLEKSRLLSDRFSAERPKGSFSTLEIQRTEQGDSAMYLCASTDSTWGGHGELFFGEGSRLTVL.

In its sample, this clone was seen a few times. The genes are TRBV9 and TRBJ1-2; D uncertain. Between the trimmed V and J ends, which lost 4 bases and 5 bases, there was a span of 6 bases. There are 11 residues in the CDR3. The V gene's germline CDR1 is SGDLS and CDR2 YYNGEE. The CDR3 coding sequence is TGTGCCAGCAGCCCCCAATATGGCTACACCTTC. Translated: CASSPQYGYTF.

The gene calls are TRBV6-2 or TRBV6-3 and TRBJ2-7, with TRBD2 identical over 10 bases. Losses at the gene ends were 6 bases for V and 1 base for J; bases not matched to a gene: 6. The CDR3 is 15 amino acids. Germline CDR1 is MNHEY and CDR2 is SVGEGT. This CDR3 reads CASSTGTSASYEQYF. Written as DNA, the CDR3 is TGTGCCAGCAGCACCGGGACTAGCGCTTCCTACGAGCAGTACTTC.

J is TRBJ1-3 and V is TRBV7-2, with 8 bases lining up with TRBD1. This CDR3 region has 15 residues. Germline assignment: CDR1 SGHTA and CDR2 FQGNSA. Trimming cost V 1 base and J 4 bases; bases outside gene matches: 3. The CDR3 sequence: CASSLGRGLGNTIYF. CDR3 coding DNA: TGTGCCAGCAGCTTAGGCAGGGGGCTAGGAAACACCATATATTTT.

CDR3 in DNA: TGTGCCAGCAAATCGTGGAGGGCACTCACAGATACGCAGTATTTT. It is translated as CASKSWRALTDTQYF. This sequence joins TRBV27 and TRBJ2-3; TRBD2 is a possible D gene (6 bases). This CDR3 comprises 15 residues. Trimming shortened V by 7 bases and J by 2 bases, and 16 bases separated the two germline ends. Per germline, CDR1 MNHEY and CDR2 SMNVEV (reference sequence).

The sample holds one count of this clone. The V call is TRBV7-2, the J call TRBJ2-1; the match to TRBD2 covers 8 bases. Germline assignment: CDR1 SGHTA and CDR2 FQGNSA. The CDR3 is 17 amino acids. Trimming removed 0 bases from V and 3 bases from J; junction bases left unmatched: 7. For the CDR3, the DNA is TGTGCCAGCAGCTTAGCGAGCAGCGGGGGTTTCTACAATGAGCAGTTCTTC. It yields the protein CASSLASSGGFYNEQFF.

In nucleotides, the CDR3 is TGTGCCGTAAAAAGTCGGCCGGGGGTAATCTGGAACACCGGGGAGCTGTTTTTT. As protein: CAVKSRPGVIWNTGELFF. This chain uses TRBV21-1 with TRBJ2-2; the table's D call, TRBD2, was not checked against the DNA. TRBV21-1 is flagged as a pseudogene. The CDR3 is 18 amino acids.

V and J are TRBV7-6 and TRBJ2-7, with D hard to call. Germline V gene lookup returns CDR1 SGHVS and CDR2 FNYEAQ. V lost 0 bases, J lost 2 bases, and 5 bases lay in between. CDR3 length: 13 amino acids. Here the CDR3 DNA reads TGTGCCAGCAGCTTAGCCCCCACCTACGAGCAGTACTTC. Its translation: CASSLAPTYEQYF.

This chain joins TRBV2 and TRBJ1-4; tentatively, D is TRBD1 (5 bases). Germline-derived CDR1 and CDR2 are SNHLY and FYNNEI. V was trimmed by 2 bases and J by 7 bases, leaving 11 bases between them. The CDR3 contains 14 residues. The CDR3 DNA follows: TGTGCCAGCAGTGAAACGGGGGGAGGTGAAAAACTGTTTTTT. This gives the protein CASSETGGGEKLFF.